One and the same sample provided the 26 T cell receptor beta chains below, sequenced in a study of shared clonotypes between healthy human individuals. TCRdb keeps only in-frame clones here, not all; method: immunoSEQ multiplex PCR. This table holds over 700,000 clones, 55% to 75% found once. The sequencing input was memory CD4+ T cells sorted from blood. The subset is: CD45RA-negative fraction. The receptors were sampled from a woman aged 25 to 39 in good health.

V is TRBV7-2 and J is TRBJ1-5, with 9 positions matching TRBD1. The CDR3 has 16 amino acids. From germline, CDR1 is SGHTA and CDR2 FQGNSA. The trim removed 5 bases at V and 1 base at J, leaving 6 bases unmatched. CDR3 sequence: CASSTFGTGSNQPQHF. Written as DNA, the CDR3 is TGTGCCAGCAGCACCTTCGGGACAGGGAGCAATCAGCCCCAGCATTTT.

The chain is built from TRBV7-7 and TRBJ2-5; 7 bases are a match to TRBD1. Germline V gives CDR1 SSHAT, CDR2 FNYEAQ (reference sequence). Losses at the gene ends were 3 bases for V and 5 bases for J; bases not matched to a gene: 9. The CDR3 has 15 amino acids. This chain's CDR3 is CASSLKGGSGETQYF. CDR3 DNA: TGTGCCAGCAGCTTGAAAGGGGGCTCAGGGGAGACCCAGTACTTC.

The chain links TRBV14 to TRBJ2-3; 8 bases fit TRBD2. J gave up 5 bases and V 1 base, and 8 bases lay outside the gene matches. Per germline, CDR1 SGHDN and CDR2 FVKESK. CDR3 length: 16 residues. Here the CDR3 reads CASSQVRAGDRDTQYF. The CDR3 DNA reads TGTGCCAGCAGCCAAGTGCGAGCGGGAGATAGAGATACGCAGTATTTT.

J is TRBJ1-2 and V is TRBV5-4, with TRBD1 matching over 9 bases. V trimming: 5 bases; J trimming: 4 bases; junction bases outside the gene matches: 6. Germline lookup yields CDR1 SGHNT and CDR2 YYREEE (reference sequence). The CDR3 is 14 amino acids. The CDR3 is CASRTGTGIYGYTF. DNA for the CDR3: TGTGCCAGCAGAACCGGGACAGGGATCTATGGCTACACCTTC.

J is TRBJ2-1 and V is TRBV15; 8 nucleotides agree with TRBD2. Per germline, CDR1 LNHNV and CDR2 YYDKDF (reference sequence). CDR3 length equals 15 residues. The V and J ends lost 0 bases and 5 bases, in that order; junction bases with no gene match: 3. DNA of the CDR3: TGTGCCACCAGCAGAGAAGCGGGAGAGCACAATGAGCAGTTCTTC. Its protein is CATSREAGEHNEQFF.

V usage is TRBV2 and J usage is TRBJ1-4; weak D call: TRBD1 (5 bases). Trimming stripped 6 bases from V and 6 bases from J, with 11 bases between. Germline lookup yields CDR1 SNHLY and CDR2 FYNNEI. This CDR3 has 13 residues. The CDR3 is CASRLREDEKLFF. In DNA form, the CDR3 reads TGTGCCAGCAGACTCAGGGAAGATGAAAAACTGTTTTTT.

There are a few counts of this clone. This chain links TRBV6-6 with TRBJ2-1; D not certain. Germline V CDR1 and CDR2: MNHNY, SVGAGI (reference sequence). The CDR3 consists of 13 residues. V dropped 6 bases and J dropped 9 bases, with 15 bases sitting between them. CDR3 sequence reads: CASSPRSVGEQFF. The CDR3 region has the DNA TGTGCCAGCAGCCCGCGGAGTGTCGGTGAGCAGTTCTTC.

The chain carries TRBV27 and TRBJ2-1; the D gene could be TRBD1 or TRBD2 (5 bases each). The germline V gene encodes CDR1 MNHEY and CDR2 SMNVEV (reference sequence). The CDR3 runs to 14 residues. Between the trimmed V and J ends, which lost 3 bases and 8 bases, there was a span of 14 bases. Here the CDR3 reads CASSFTEGPYEQFF. The DNA for the CDR3 is TGTGCCAGCAGTTTTACCGAGGGGCCATATGAGCAGTTCTTC.

This rearrangement joins TRBV1 to TRBJ2-3; the table's D call, TRBD2, has no DNA check behind it. TRBV1 is flagged as a pseudogene. CDR3 length equals 14 residues. In DNA, the CDR3 is TGCACCAGCAGCCGAGGACTAGCAAGCGATACGCAGTATTTT. It specifies CTSSRGLASDTQYF.

The chain has TRBV29-1 and TRBJ1-2; no clear D gene. The V gene lost 7 bases and the J gene lost 4 bases, with 16 bases spanning the gap. This CDR3 is built from 13 residues. CDR1 and CDR2 from the germline V gene are SQVTM and ANQGSEA. CDR3 sequence (DNA): TGCAGCGCCAAGGAACTTGGGATCTATGGCTACACCTTC. Protein product: CSAKELGIYGYTF.

The chain's CDR3 is CASSHRGRVWEQYF. Here the CDR3 DNA reads TGTGCCAGCAGCCATCGGGGTCGGGTGTGGGAGCAGTACTTC. This rearrangement joins TRBV13 to TRBJ2-7; D perhaps matches TRBD2 (5 bases). V dropped 5 bases and J dropped 7 bases, with 18 bases sitting between them. The CDR3 totals 14 residues. CDR1 PRHDT and CDR2 FYEKMQ come from the germline V gene (reference sequence). Full variable domain (missing parts from reference TRBV13 and TRBJ2-7): AAGVIQSPRHLIKEKRETATLKCYPIPRHDTVYWYQQGPGQDPQFLISFYEKMQSDKGSIPDRFSAQQFSDYHSELNMSSLELGDSALYFCASSHRGRVWEQYFGPGTRLTVT.

The rearrangement uses TRBV28 and TRBJ1-5; TRBD1 matches 8 bases. With 2 bases clipped from V and 4 bases from J, the junction kept 7 bases outside the gene matches. The CDR3 is 16 residues long. Per the germline V gene, CDR1 is MDHEN and CDR2 is SYDVKM. The CDR3 DNA sequence: TGTGCCAGCAGTTTAGGGTCAGGGGGCGGAAATCAGCCCCAGCATTTT. It encodes CASSLGSGGGNQPQHF.

The genes are TRBV11-1 and TRBJ2-3, with TRBD2 as a possible D gene (6 bases). CDR1 SGHAT and CDR2 FQDESV come from the germline V gene (reference sequence). CDR3 length equals 15 residues. V lost 7 bases and J lost 1, with 15 bases in between. The CDR3 here is CASTRRLGGTDTQYF. CDR3 nucleotide sequence: TGTGCCAGCACAAGAAGACTAGGGGGCACAGATACGCAGTATTTT.

This clone occurred a few times. The chain is built from TRBV30 and TRBJ2-5, with 9 positions matching TRBD1. CDR1 is GTSNPN, CDR2 SVGIG, per germline (reference sequence). The CDR3 sequence is 13 residues long. With V trimmed by 7 bases and J by 5 bases, 8 bases remained unmatched. The CDR3 here is CASDRGRRETQYF. CDR3 in DNA: TGTGCCTCGGACAGGGGTAGAAGGGAGACCCAGTACTTC.

Ten or more counts support this clone. V gene TRBV12-5 combines with J gene TRBJ1-2; possible D gene TRBD1, 5 bases. V lost 0 bases and J lost 6, with 11 bases in between. This CDR3 is 14 amino acids long. Germline V gene lookup returns CDR1 LGHNT and CDR2 FRNRAP. CDR3 nucleotide sequence: TGTGCTAGTGGTTTGGTTCCCGGACACCATGGCTACACCTTC. Translating gives CASGLVPGHHGYTF.

There are many counts of this clone. The chain is built from TRBV27 and TRBJ2-3, with TRBD2 matching over 9 bases. This CDR3 spans 13 amino acids. In germline, CDR1 is MNHEY, CDR2 SMNVEV (reference sequence). V was pared by 5 bases and J by 7 bases, with 4 bases of the junction left unmatched. The CDR3 is CASSLAGTNTQYF. CDR3 bases: TGTGCCAGCAGTCTAGCGGGAACTAATACGCAGTATTTT.

For the CDR3, the DNA is TGTGCCAGCAGCTTAGAGGTTGCGGCGGGGGGCAAGACCCAGTACTTC. It yields the protein CASSLEVAAGGKTQYF. The chain employs TRBV11-2 and TRBJ2-5; 8 bases line up with TRBD2. Per germline, CDR1 SGHAT and CDR2 FQNNGV. CDR3 length: 16 residues. Germline trimming cut 0 bases from V and 6 bases from J; bases unmatched to any gene: 9. The entire variable domain, with the rest obtained from reference TRBV11-2 and TRBJ2-5, is as follows: EAGVAQSPRYKIIEKRQSVAFWCNPISGHATLYWYQQILGQGPKLLIQFQNNGVVDDSQLPKDRFSAERLKGVDSTLKIQPAKLEDSAVYLCASSLEVAAGGKTQYFGPGTRLLVL.

This chain joins TRBV6-6 and TRBJ1-5; D gene uncertain. Trimming took 2 bases from V and 4 from J, leaving 9 bases between them. CDR1 and CDR2 (germline): MNHNY, SVGAGI (reference sequence). This CDR3 contains 14 residues. The CDR3 DNA follows: TGTGCCAGCAGTTACGGACGGGATAATCAGCCCCAGCATTTT. It codes for CASSYGRDNQPQHF.

The V and J genes are TRBV18 and TRBJ1-1; 7 bases match TRBD1. The CDR3 extends over 16 amino acids. V shed 3 bases and J 3 bases; nucleotides not matched to a gene: 10. The germline V gene has CDR1 KGHSH and CDR2 LQKENI. CDR3 sequence: CASSPTGLLEDTEAFF. In DNA form, the CDR3 reads TGTGCCAGCTCACCGACAGGGCTTTTAGAGGACACTGAAGCTTTCTTT.

This clone was found once. A read error may account for a junction end that differs from germline. This rearrangement joins TRBV7-6 to TRBJ2-1; a possible D gene is TRBD2 (5 bases). The CDR3 runs to 15 residues. CDR1 SGHVS and CDR2 FNYEAQ come from the germline V gene. CDR3 protein: CASTLAPTKDNEQFF. CDR3 sequence (DNA): TGTGCCAGCACCTTAGCGCCCACCAAGGACAATGAGCAGTTCTTC.

The V and J genes are TRBV28 and TRBJ1-2, with TRBD1 matching 9 bases. Germline CDR1 MDHEN, CDR2 SYDVKM. There are 13 residues in the CDR3. After removal of 5 bases from V and 7 bases from J, the junction contained 5 bases not matched to a gene. CDR3 amino acids: CASSGTGLGGYTF. The CDR3 DNA is TGTGCCAGCAGTGGGACAGGGCTGGGTGGCTACACCTTC.

This chain links TRBV28 with TRBJ2-1, with TRBD2 matching 7 bases. The CDR3 sequence is 16 residues long. Trimming removed 6 bases from V and 3 bases from J; junction bases left unmatched: 11. The germline CDR1 and CDR2 sequences are MDHEN and SYDVKM. CDR3 residues: CASSPTSVRIYNEQFF. The CDR3 DNA reads TGTGCCAGCAGCCCCACTAGCGTTAGGATCTACAATGAGCAGTTCTTC.

The rearrangement links TRBV28 to TRBJ2-3; perhaps TRBD2 as D (5 bases). V was pared by 5 bases and J by 0 bases, with 15 bases between. The CDR3 is 16 residues long. Germline V lookup: CDR1 MDHEN, CDR2 SYDVKM. CDR3 region: CASSPAADPSTDTQYF. In DNA, the CDR3 is TGTGCCAGCAGTCCGGCAGCGGATCCTAGCACAGATACGCAGTATTTT.

The chain links TRBV27 to TRBJ2-7, with D hard to call. Deletions cut 5 bases from V and 1 base from J, with 15 bases between. The CDR3 loop spans 15 amino acids. CDR1 and CDR2 from the germline V gene are MNHEY and SMNVEV (reference sequence). The chain's CDR3 is CASSPEKGSSYEQYF. The CDR3 DNA sequence: TGTGCCAGCAGTCCCGAGAAGGGTAGTTCCTACGAGCAGTACTTC.

This clone has just a few counts. The V and J genes are TRBV30 and TRBJ2-4, with 11 nucleotides matching TRBD1. J lost 12 bases, V lost 2 bases, and 12 bases had no gene match. Germline assignment: CDR1 GTSNPN and CDR2 SVGIG (reference sequence). The CDR3 is 15 amino acids. CDR3 DNA: TGTGCCTGGAGTCCGGACAGGGGGCTGTTGAGGGATCAGTACTTC. Protein product: CAWSPDRGLLRDQYF.

The chain carries TRBV5-6 and TRBJ2-6, with no clear D. Germline-derived CDR1 and CDR2 are SGHDT and YYEEEE. The V end was cut by 4 bases, the J end by 0 bases, with 8 bases between. The CDR3 totals 15 residues. The CDR3 is CASSPTDSGANVLTF. DNA of the CDR3: TGTGCCAGCAGCCCGACGGACTCTGGGGCCAACGTCCTGACTTTC.